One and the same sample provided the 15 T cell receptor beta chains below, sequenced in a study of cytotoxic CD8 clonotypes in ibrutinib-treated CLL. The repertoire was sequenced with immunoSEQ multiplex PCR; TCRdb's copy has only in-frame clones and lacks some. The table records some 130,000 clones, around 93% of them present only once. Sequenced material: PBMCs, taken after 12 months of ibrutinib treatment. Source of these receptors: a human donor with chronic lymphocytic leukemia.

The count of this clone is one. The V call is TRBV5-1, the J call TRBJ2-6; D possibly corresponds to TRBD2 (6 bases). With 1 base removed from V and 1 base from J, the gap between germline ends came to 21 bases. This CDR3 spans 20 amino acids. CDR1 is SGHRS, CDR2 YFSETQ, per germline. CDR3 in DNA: TGCGCCAGCAGCTTGACCACGCAACCGGGAGCCGCGTCTGGGGCCAACGTCCTGACTTTC. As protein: CASSLTTQPGAASGANVLTF.

The CDR3 loop is CSVEEGQGPGELFF. DNA of the CDR3: TGCAGCGTTGAAGAAGGACAGGGGCCCGGGGAACTGTTTTTT. This chain uses TRBV29-1 with TRBJ1-4, with 9 bases identical to TRBD1. Trimming at V came to 0 bases and at J to 12 bases, leaving 8 bases not matched to a gene. Germline assignment: CDR1 SQVTM and CDR2 ANQGSEA. The CDR3 covers 14 residues.

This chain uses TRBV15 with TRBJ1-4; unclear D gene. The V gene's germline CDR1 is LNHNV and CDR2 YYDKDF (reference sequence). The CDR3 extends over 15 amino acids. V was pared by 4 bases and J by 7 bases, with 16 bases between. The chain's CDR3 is CATSNDRVLSEKLFF. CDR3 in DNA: TGTGCCACCAGCAACGATAGAGTTTTGAGTGAAAAACTGTTTTTT.

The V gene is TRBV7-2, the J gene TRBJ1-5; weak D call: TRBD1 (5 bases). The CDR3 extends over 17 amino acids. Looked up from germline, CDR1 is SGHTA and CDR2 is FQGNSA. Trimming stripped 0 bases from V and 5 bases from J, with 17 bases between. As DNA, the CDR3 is TGTGCCAGCAGCTTAGCGCTTCTGGGCCGGGGGGATCAGCCCCAGCATTTT. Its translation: CASSLALLGRGDQPQHF.

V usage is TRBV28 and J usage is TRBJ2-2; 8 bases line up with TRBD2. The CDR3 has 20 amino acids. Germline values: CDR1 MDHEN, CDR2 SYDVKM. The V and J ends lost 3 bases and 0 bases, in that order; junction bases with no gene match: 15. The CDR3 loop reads CASSFSLSGGQTPNTGELFF. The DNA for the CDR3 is TGTGCCAGCAGTTTTAGCTTGTCGGGAGGGCAAACTCCGAACACCGGGGAGCTGTTTTTT. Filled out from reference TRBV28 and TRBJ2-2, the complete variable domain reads DVKVTQSSRYLVKRTGEKVFLECVQDMDHENMFWYRQDPGLGLRLIYFSYDVKMKEKGDIPEGYSVSREKKERFSLILESASTNQTSMYLCASSFSLSGGQTPNTGELFFGEGSRLTVL.

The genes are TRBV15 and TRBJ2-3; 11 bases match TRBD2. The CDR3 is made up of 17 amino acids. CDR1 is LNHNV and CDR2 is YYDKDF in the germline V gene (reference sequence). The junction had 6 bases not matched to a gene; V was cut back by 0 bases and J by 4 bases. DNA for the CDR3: TGTGCCACCAGCAGAGATGGGGGGACTAGCGGCGCAGATACGCAGTATTTT. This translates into CATSRDGGTSGADTQYF.

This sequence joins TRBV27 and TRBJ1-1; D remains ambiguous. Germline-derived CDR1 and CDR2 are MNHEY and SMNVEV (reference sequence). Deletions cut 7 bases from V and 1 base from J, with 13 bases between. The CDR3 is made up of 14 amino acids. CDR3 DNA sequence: TGTGCCAGCAAGCCCGGGCCCAAGAACACTGAAGCTTTCTTT. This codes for CASKPGPKNTEAFF.

The CDR3 sequence is CASSFRNSYEQYF. As DNA, the CDR3 is TGTGCCAGCAGTTTCAGGAACTCCTACGAGCAGTACTTC. The chain has TRBV28 and TRBJ2-7; no reliable D call. V was shortened by 3 bases and J by 0 bases, with 6 bases between the two germline ends. CDR1 MDHEN and CDR2 SYDVKM come from the germline V gene. The CDR3 runs to 13 residues.

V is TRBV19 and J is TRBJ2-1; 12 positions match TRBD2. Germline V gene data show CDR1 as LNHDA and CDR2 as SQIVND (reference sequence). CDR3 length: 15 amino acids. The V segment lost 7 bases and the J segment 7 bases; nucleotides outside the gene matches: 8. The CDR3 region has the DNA TGTGCCAGTACCTATAGACTAGCGGGAGTTAATGAGCAGTTCTTC. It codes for CASTYRLAGVNEQFF. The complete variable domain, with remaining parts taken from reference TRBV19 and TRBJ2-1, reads DGGITQSPKYLFRKEGQNVTLSCEQNLNHDAMYWYRQDPGQGLRLIYYSQIVNDFQKGDIAEGYSVSREKKESFPLTVTSAQKNPTAFYLCASTYRLAGVNEQFFGPGTRLTVL.

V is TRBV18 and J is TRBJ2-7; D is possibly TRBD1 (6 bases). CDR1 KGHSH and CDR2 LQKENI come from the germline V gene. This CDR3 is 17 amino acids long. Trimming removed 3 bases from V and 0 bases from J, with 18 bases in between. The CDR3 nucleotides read TGTGCCAGCTCACCCCGAGGACAGACCGAGGGCTCCTACGAGCAGTACTTC. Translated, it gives CASSPRGQTEGSYEQYF. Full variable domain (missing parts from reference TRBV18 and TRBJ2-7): NAGVMQNPRHLVRRRGQEARLRCSPMKGHSHVYWYRQLPEEGLKFMVYLQKENIIDESGMPKERFSAEFPKEGPSILRIQQVVRGDSAAYFCASSPRGQTEGSYEQYFGPGTRLTVT.

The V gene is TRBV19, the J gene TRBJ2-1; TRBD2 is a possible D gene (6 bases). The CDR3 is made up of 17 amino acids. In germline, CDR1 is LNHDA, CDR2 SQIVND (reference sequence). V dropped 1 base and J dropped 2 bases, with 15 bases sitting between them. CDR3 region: CASSIGDSKYTYNEQFF. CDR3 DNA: TGTGCCAGTAGTATAGGGGACTCTAAGTACACCTACAATGAGCAGTTCTTC.

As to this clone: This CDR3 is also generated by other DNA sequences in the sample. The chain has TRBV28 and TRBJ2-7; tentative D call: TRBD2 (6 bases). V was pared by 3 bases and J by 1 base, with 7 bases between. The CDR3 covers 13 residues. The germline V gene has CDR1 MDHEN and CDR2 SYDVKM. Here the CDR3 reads CASSFGGSYEQYF. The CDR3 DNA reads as TGTGCCAGCAGTTTTGGAGGGTCCTACGAGCAGTACTTC. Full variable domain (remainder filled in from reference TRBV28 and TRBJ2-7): DVKVTQSSRYLVKRTGEKVFLECVQDMDHENMFWYRQDPGLGLRLIYFSYDVKMKEKGDIPEGYSVSREKKERFSLILESASTNQTSMYLCASSFGGSYEQYFGPGTRLTVT.

In DNA form, the CDR3 reads TGTGCCAGCAGTGAAGAGTCAGGCGGATATAGCAATCAGCCCCAGCATTTT. This translates into CASSEESGGYSNQPQHF. The V and J genes are TRBV2 and TRBJ1-5; no clear D. CDR3 length equals 17 residues. Trimming stripped 1 base from V and 0 bases from J, with 13 bases between. In germline, CDR1 is SNHLY, CDR2 FYNNEI.

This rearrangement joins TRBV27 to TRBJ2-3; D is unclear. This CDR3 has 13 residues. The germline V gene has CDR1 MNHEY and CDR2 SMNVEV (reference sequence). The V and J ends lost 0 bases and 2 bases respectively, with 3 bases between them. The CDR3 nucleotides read TGTGCCAGCAGTTTATCGGCCACAGATACGCAGTATTTT. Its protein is CASSLSATDTQYF.

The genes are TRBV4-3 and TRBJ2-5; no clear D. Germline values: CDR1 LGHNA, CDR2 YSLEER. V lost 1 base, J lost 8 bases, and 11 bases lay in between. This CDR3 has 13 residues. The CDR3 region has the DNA TGCGCCAGCAGCCAAGGGTTCCTTAACACCCAGTACTTC. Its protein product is CASSQGFLNTQYF.